Listed below are T cell receptor beta chains from one sample, sequenced in a study of T-cell memory formation after mild COVID-19. TCRdb used MiXCR to reprocess the 5' RACE reads, holding one entry per CDR3 protein. The sample records approximately 290,000 distinct CDR3 sequences, 7.5% to 9.5% being singletons. Sequenced: PBMCs or a T cell subset sorted from them (not recorded which). The receptors derive from a man younger than 30 who had mild COVID-19 (a few samples of this study predate the infection). Cell type and time point are not known. CDR3s include the opening cysteine and the closing phenylalanine or tryptophan. D genes are given only for firm matches. Only part of the rows carry a size: once, few, many, or a class if the clone is expanded.

v_call	d_call	j_call	clone_size	cdr3_aa	cdr3_nt
TRBV7-2	NA	TRBJ2-1	few	CASSLAAGLNEQFF	TGTGCCAGCAGCTTAGCGGCGGGGCTCAATGAGCAGTTCTTC
TRBV5-1	NA	TRBJ1-5	NA	CASSWRQGANQPQHF	TGCGCCAGCAGCTGGAGGCAGGGAGCGAATCAGCCCCAGCATTTT
TRBV14	NA	TRBJ1-2	few	CASSQDRGLTGYTF	TGTGCCAGCAGCCAAGATCGGGGTCTTACTGGCTACACCTTC
TRBV4-3	NA	TRBJ2-2	NA	CASSWEVSRRINTGELFF	TGCGCCAGCAGCTGGGAGGTCTCCAGAAGGATTAACACCGGGGAGCTGTTTTTT
TRBV20-1	NA	TRBJ2-1	many	CSANHPYGGSYNEQFF	TGCAGTGCGAACCACCCCTACGGGGGCTCCTACAATGAGCAGTTCTTC
TRBV6-5	TRBD1	TRBJ2-2	few	CASSPGPGQGTGELFF	TGTGCCAGCAGCCCAGGTCCGGGACAGGGTACCGGGGAGCTGTTTTTT
TRBV7-9	NA	TRBJ2-5	NA	CASSLGSGRETQYF	TGTGCCAGCAGCTTAGGTAGCGGACGCGAGACCCAGTACTTC
TRBV19	TRBD2	TRBJ2-1	many	CASSSPSGGAYYNEQFF	TGTGCCAGTAGTAGCCCCAGCGGGGGTGCATACTACAATGAGCAGTTCTTC
TRBV11-2	NA	TRBJ2-3	NA	CASSLEGWGISTDTQYF	TGTGCCAGCAGCTTAGAAGGGTGGGGGATCAGCACAGATACGCAGTATTTT
TRBV6-5	NA	TRBJ2-1	few	CASTLDGNNEQFF	TGTGCCAGCACTCTAGACGGTAACAATGAGCAGTTCTTC
TRBV9	NA	TRBJ1-5	few	CASSVGEEGQPQHF	TGTGCCAGCAGCGTAGGGGAGGAGGGCCAGCCCCAGCATTTT
TRBV12-3/TRBV12-4	NA	TRBJ1-6	many	CASRSRVPKSPLHF	TGTGCCAGCAGGAGCAGGGTTCCTAAGTCACCCCTCCACTTT
TRBV4-2	TRBD1	TRBJ2-2	few	CASSQEAQGYTGELFF	TGTGCCAGCAGCCAAGAGGCACAGGGGTACACCGGGGAGCTGTTTTTT
TRBV5-1	NA	TRBJ1-1	NA	CASTKETGNTEAFF	TGCGCCAGCACCAAGGAGACAGGGAACACTGAAGCTTTCTTT
TRBV7-8	NA	TRBJ1-2	NA	CASSLGQPGGYTF	TGTGCCAGCAGCTTAGGGCAACCGGGGGGCTACACCTTC
TRBV19	NA	TRBJ2-1	few	CASSRGLADSYNEQFF	TGTGCCAGTAGCCGGGGTTTAGCGGACTCCTACAATGAGCAGTTCTTC
TRBV7-2	NA	TRBJ1-1	NA	CASSLHQGGSTEAFF	TGTGCCAGCAGCCTGCACCAAGGGGGATCGACTGAAGCTTTCTTT
TRBV5-1	NA	TRBJ2-5	NA	CASSLFSRNQETQYF	TGCGCCAGCAGCTTGTTCTCCAGAAACCAAGAGACCCAGTACTTC
TRBV7-9	NA	TRBJ2-2	many	CASSLDRSTGELFF	TGTGCCAGCAGCTTAGACCGGAGCACCGGGGAGCTGTTTTTT
TRBV5-1	NA	TRBJ2-7	few	CASSGKQGFGYEQYF	TGCGCCAGCAGCGGAAAACAGGGTTTTGGGTACGAGCAGTACTTC
TRBV20-1	TRBD2	TRBJ2-5	NA	CSATPGSGVGETQYF	TGCAGTGCTACCCCGGGTAGCGGGGTCGGGGAGACCCAGTACTTC
TRBV5-6	NA	TRBJ1-1	NA	CASSLLGGLSEAFF	TGTGCCAGCAGCTTGTTAGGGGGATTATCTGAAGCTTTCTTT
TRBV7-2	NA	TRBJ2-7	few	CASSPGHRGTEEYF	TGTGCCAGCAGTCCGGGTCACCGTGGTACAGAGGAGTACTTC
TRBV5-1	TRBD2	TRBJ2-3	few	CASSLGTSGATQYF	TGCGCCAGCAGCTTGGGGACTAGCGGGGCAACGCAGTATTTT
TRBV6-5	NA	TRBJ1-1	NA	CASSYRSRGFRWAFF	TGTGCCAGCAGTTACCGGTCACGAGGATTTAGGTGGGCTTTCTTT
TRBV20-1	NA	TRBJ2-6	few	CSAGRLGISGANVLTF	TGCAGTGCCGGCAGACTCGGTATCTCTGGGGCCAACGTCCTGACTTTC
TRBV5-1	TRBD2	TRBJ2-3	few	CASRPRLAGLDTQYF	TGCGCCAGCAGACCCCGACTAGCGGGGCTAGATACGCAGTATTTT
TRBV11-2	NA	TRBJ1-6	NA	CASSFWDRSGASPLHF	TGTGCCAGCAGCTTTTGGGACCGATCGGGAGCTTCACCCCTCCACTTT
TRBV7-3	NA	TRBJ2-1	once	CASSLIGGRDEQFF	TGTGCCAGCAGCTTAATAGGGGGTAGGGATGAGCAGTTCTTC
TRBV7-9	NA	TRBJ1-2	NA	CASSDPGTAYGYTF	TGTGCCAGCAGCGACCCCGGGACGGCATATGGCTACACCTTC
TRBV11-2	NA	TRBJ2-7	NA	CASSRDWNSYEQYF	TGTGCCAGCAGCCGGGACTGGAACTCCTACGAGCAGTACTTC